This T cell receptor (beta chain) emerged from a study of blood T cell repertoires in COVID-19. The overall study: From T cells, B-cell-depleted T cells, or PBMCs came the material, which was cDNA or gDNA.

The repertoire was sequenced with immunoSEQ multiplex PCR; TCRdb's copy has only in-frame clones and lacks some. The sample yields roughly 280,000 clones, around 80% seen once. V lost 0 bases, J lost 2 bases, and 12 bases lay in between. Germline loops: CDR1 SGDLS, CDR2 YYNGEE. The CDR3 runs 16 residues. This receptor was obtained from a man between 60 and 75 years old with acute or convalescent COVID-19. The rearrangement uses TRBV9 and TRBJ2-1, with no clear D. The sequenced material came from peripheral blood. The CDR3 bases are TGTGCCAGCAGCGTAGGTGAACTACTTACCTACAATGAGCAGTTCTTC. Encoded protein: CASSVGELLTYNEQFF. Using reference TRBV9 and TRBJ2-1 for the parts outside the CDR3, the full variable domain is DSGVTQTPKHLITATGQRVTLRCSPRSGDLSVYWYQQSLDQGLQFLIQYYNGEERAKGNILERFSAQQFPDLHSELNLSSLELGDSALYFCASSVGELLTYNEQFFGPGTRLTVL.